This T cell receptor (beta chain) was documented in a study of T cell responses to AZD1222 COVID-19 vaccine. Regarding the study as a whole: Most donors were white British and more were female, and clonal diversity was possibly underestimated. Every sample of the repertoires postdated the peak T cell response. Baseline seropositivity characterized only 5 or 6 AZD1222 recipients. Along spike, vaccine-associated CD4 TCRs were found throughout, with dominance at 160-218 and 743-854.

As to this clone: Its antigen is still unknown.

CDR1 is SGDLS and CDR2 is YYNGEE in the germline V gene. The CDR3 loop spans 16 amino acids. The germline V and J ends were trimmed by 0 bases and 1 base, with 11 bases remaining between them. Here immunoSEQ multiplex PCR was the method, and the copy in TCRdb shows in-frame clones only, minus some. The table includes about 110,000 clones, 88% detected once. The source was peripheral blood, collected on day 0 of MenACWY control vaccination. The sequence derives from an adult in good health. The chain couples TRBV9 to TRBJ2-1, with unresolved D. The CDR3: CASSVAVSRSYNEQFF. CDR3 bases: TGTGCCAGCAGCGTAGCTGTTTCCCGTTCCTACAATGAGCAGTTCTTC.